This T cell receptor (beta chain) was retrieved from a study of T cell responses to AZD1222 COVID-19 vaccine. Study-wide points: An increase in Spike-specific TCR breadth and depth was observed after two AZD1222 doses. The repertoires were collected only after the peak T cell response. Only five or six AZD1222 recipients tested seropositive at baseline.

As to this clone: The antigen remains undetermined.

Libraries were prepared by immunoSEQ multiplex PCR; TCRdb keeps only in-frame clonotypes and omits some of them. The sample contains some 150,000 clones, 88% of which appear only once. The source material was peripheral blood, sampled 28 days after the second AZD1222 dose. The origin of this receptor is an adult who received the AZD1222 COVID-19 vaccine.

CDR3 in amino acids: CASSLNGVRGYTF. CDR3 DNA: TGTGCCAGCAGCTTAAACGGCGTGCGAGGCTACACCTTC. The V gene is TRBV7-9, the J gene TRBJ1-2; D ambiguous. Germline V gene data show CDR1 as SEHNR and CDR2 as FQNEAQ (reference sequence). V was pared by 2 bases and J by 8 bases, with 12 bases between. CDR3 length: 13 amino acids.